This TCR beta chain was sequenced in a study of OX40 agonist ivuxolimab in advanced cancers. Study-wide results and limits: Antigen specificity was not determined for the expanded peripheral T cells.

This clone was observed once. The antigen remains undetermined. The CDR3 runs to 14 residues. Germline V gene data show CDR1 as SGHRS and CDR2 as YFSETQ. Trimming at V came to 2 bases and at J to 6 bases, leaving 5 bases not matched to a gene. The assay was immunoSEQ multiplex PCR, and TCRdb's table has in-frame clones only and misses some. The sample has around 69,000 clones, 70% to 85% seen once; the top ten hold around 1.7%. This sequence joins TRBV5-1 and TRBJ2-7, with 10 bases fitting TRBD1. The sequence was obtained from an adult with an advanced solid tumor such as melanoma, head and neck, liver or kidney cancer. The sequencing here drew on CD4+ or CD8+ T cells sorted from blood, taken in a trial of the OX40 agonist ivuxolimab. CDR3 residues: CASSLRQGAGEQYF. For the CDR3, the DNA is TGCGCCAGCAGCTTAAGACAGGGGGCCGGCGAGCAGTACTTC.